Given below is one TCR beta chain in context. The sample originates from a study of blood T cell repertoires in COVID-19. The table came from immunoSEQ multiplex PCR; TCRdb's copy has only in-frame clones and leaves some out. The sample holds roughly 500,000 clones; around 85% are singletons and the top ten take about 3.2%. This TCR derives from a human donor in a cohort sampled during active COVID-19. Sequencing input: peripheral blood.

The CDR3 spells CASSDPGLAGFFLSYEQYF. For the CDR3, the DNA is TGTGCCAGCAGTGATCCGGGACTAGCGGGCTTTTTCCTCTCCTACGAGCAGTACTTC. The gene calls are TRBV28 and TRBJ2-7, with 12 bases lining up with TRBD2. CDR3 length: 19 residues. V was clipped by 5 bases and J by 0 bases; unmatched bases: 14. CDR1 is MDHEN and CDR2 is SYDVKM in the germline V gene. The variable domain in full, completed from reference TRBV28 and TRBJ2-7, reads DVKVTQSSRYLVKRTGEKVFLECVQDMDHENMFWYRQDPGLGLRLIYFSYDVKMKEKGDIPEGYSVSREKKERFSLILESASTNQTSMYLCASSDPGLAGFFLSYEQYFGPGTRLTVT.